This T cell receptor beta chain was found in a study of shared clonotypes between healthy human individuals. As concerns this clone: Its matching antigen is unknown.

The germline CDR1 and CDR2 sequences are KGHSH and LQKENI. The CDR3 spans 16 residues. Trimming cost V 0 bases and J 0 bases, with 8 bases left between them. It was CD45RO-negative cells, positively selected for CCR7, that made up naive CD8 cells, with terminally differentiated effector memory CD45RA+ cells excluded. Overall study results and limits: A generally larger estimated richness was seen in naive subsets than in memory subsets.

Per the original data handling: ImmunoSEQ gave junction-only sequences without quality scores, so filtering differed. Libraries were prepared by immunoSEQ multiplex PCR; TCRdb keeps only in-frame clonotypes and omits some of them. Clone size and the V and J calls come from that table; the DNA yielded D and trimming. Of more than 2 million clones in the sample, about 93% were seen once. The chain is built from TRBV18 and TRBJ1-4, with D unclear. Sequencing was performed on naive CD8+ T cells from PBMCs. The clonotype comes from a man between 18 and 29 years old in good health. Some clones in this sample may be carry-over from other donors' samples. The CDR3 region is CASSPPSPATNEKLFF. CDR3 nucleotide sequence: TGTGCCAGCTCACCACCTTCACCCGCAACTAATGAAAAACTGTTTTTT.